Below, 23 T cell receptor beta chains from the same sample are listed, as sequenced in a study of OX40 agonist ivuxolimab in advanced cancers. TCRdb keeps only in-frame clones here, not all; method: immunoSEQ multiplex PCR. The sample records under 50,000 clones, 80% to 90% being singletons. The sequenced sample was CD4+ or CD8+ T cells sorted from blood, obtained in a trial of the OX40 agonist ivuxolimab. Source of these receptors: an adult with an advanced solid tumor such as melanoma, head and neck, liver or kidney cancer.

The rearrangement links TRBV2 to TRBJ2-7; TRBD1 matches 7 bases. The germline V gene has CDR1 SNHLY and CDR2 FYNNEI. The CDR3 runs 14 residues. V gave up 3 bases and J gave up 2 bases; unmatched junction bases: 4. DNA for the CDR3: TGTGCCAGCAGTGATGGGACAGCGACCTACGAGCAGTACTTC. The encoded protein is CASSDGTATYEQYF.

This chain joins TRBV4-1 and TRBJ2-2; 9 nucleotides line up with TRBD1. Germline V gene data show CDR1 as MGHRA and CDR2 as YSYEKL. Trimming at V came to 4 bases and at J to 3 bases, leaving 18 bases not matched to a gene. This CDR3 contains 20 residues. The CDR3 loop is CASSPDFQQGALGDTGELFF. CDR3 in DNA: TGCGCCAGCAGCCCAGATTTTCAACAGGGGGCTTTAGGGGACACCGGGGAGCTGTTTTTT.

The CDR3 loop is CSAPRGGDTEAFF. CDR3 sequence (DNA): TGCAGCGCACCCAGGGGGGGGGACACTGAAGCTTTCTTT. V gene TRBV29-1 combines with J gene TRBJ1-1; 7 nucleotides agree with TRBD1. This CDR3 comprises 13 residues. V gave up 7 bases and J gave up 3 bases; unmatched junction bases: 8. Germline V gene sequence: CDR1 SQVTM, CDR2 ANQGSEA.

This clone was counted once. The J gene is TRBJ2-3, the V gene TRBV7-9; 10 positions agree with TRBD1. V lost 3 bases and J lost 5; bases outside the gene matches: 5. This CDR3 has 15 residues. CDR1 is SEHNR, CDR2 FQNEAQ, per germline (reference sequence). The CDR3 region has the DNA TGTGCCAGCAGCTTGACAGGGGGCAATTTAGATACGCAGTATTTT. It specifies CASSLTGGNLDTQYF.

This rearrangement joins TRBV30 to TRBJ1-3; perhaps TRBD1 as D (5 bases). This CDR3 is 12 amino acids long. Germline loops: CDR1 GTSNPN, CDR2 SVGIG (reference sequence). As DNA, the CDR3 is TGTGCGCGGGACTCTGGTACACACACCATATATTTT. Residues: CARDSGTHTIYF. Together with reference TRBV30 and TRBJ1-3, the CDR3 gives the full variable domain: SQTIHQWPATLVQPVGSPLSLECTVEGTSNPNLYWYRQAAGRGLQLLFYSVGIGQISSEVPQNLSASRPQDRQFILSSKKLLLSDSGFYLCARDSGTHTIYFGEGSWLTVV.

The V and J genes are TRBV5-1 and TRBJ1-3; TRBD1 matches at 8 bases. The germline V gene has CDR1 SGHRS and CDR2 YFSETQ. This CDR3 is built from 16 residues. J gave up 0 bases and V 4 bases, and 6 bases lay outside the gene matches. As DNA, the CDR3 is TGCGCCAGCAGCGGGGGGACAGGCTACTCTGGAAACACCATATATTTT. This gives the protein CASSGGTGYSGNTIYF.

The V and J genes are TRBV28 and TRBJ2-3, with 10 bases fitting TRBD2. Trimming cost V 3 bases and J 2 bases; bases outside gene matches: 8. The length of the CDR3 is 17 residues. Germline CDR1 reads MDHEN; CDR2 reads SYDVKM. CDR3 sequence: CASSFLTTSGDTDTQYF. The CDR3 DNA is TGTGCCAGCAGTTTCCTTACCACTAGCGGGGACACAGATACGCAGTATTTT.

This clone was seen just once. The chain links TRBV4-1 to TRBJ2-7; TRBD2 is a possible D gene (6 bases). The germline V gene has CDR1 MGHRA and CDR2 YSYEKL. The CDR3 is made up of 14 amino acids. V shed 1 base and J shed 2 bases, with 9 bases lying between them. CDR3 in DNA: TGCGCCAGCAGCCAAGGGGGGGTTCCCTACGAGCAGTACTTC. The encoded protein is CASSQGGVPYEQYF.

The gene calls are TRBV5-1 and TRBJ2-7; D is perhaps TRBD2 (7 bases). Germline V lookup: CDR1 SGHRS, CDR2 YFSETQ. The V end lost 0 bases, the J end lost 5 bases, and 12 bases lay between the germline ends. This CDR3 comprises 14 residues. CDR3 region: CASSLVGGLDEQYF. CDR3 coding DNA: TGCGCCAGCAGCTTGGTGGGGGGGCTGGACGAGCAGTACTTC.

The chain links TRBV30 to TRBJ1-5; D gene unclear. Germline V CDR1 and CDR2: GTSNPN, SVGIG (reference sequence). The CDR3 runs to 14 residues. Trimming stripped 2 bases from V and 5 bases from J, with 13 bases between. The CDR3 region has the DNA TGTGCCTGGAGTTGGGCAGCCCAGGATCAGCCCCAGCATTTT. Translation: CAWSWAAQDQPQHF.

The chain employs TRBV7-2 and TRBJ2-1; 9 bases fit TRBD1. CDR3 length: 16 amino acids. V lost 7 bases and J lost 1; bases outside the gene matches: 8. Germline-derived CDR1 and CDR2 are SGHTA and FQGNSA. The CDR3, as DNA: TGTGCCAGCACCTGGCAGACAGGGGGGTCCTACAATGAGCAGTTCTTC. This sequence encodes CASTWQTGGSYNEQFF.

The chain recombines TRBV5-1 with TRBJ1-4; maybe TRBD1 (6 bases). The CDR3 loop spans 21 amino acids. Per germline, CDR1 SGHRS and CDR2 YFSETQ. Trimming left V 3 bases short and J 3 bases short, with 30 bases between. The CDR3 protein is CASSSLDKGGTSVSANEKLFF. The CDR3 DNA sequence: TGCGCCAGCAGCTCATTGGATAAAGGGGGAACGTCTGTATCTGCTAATGAAAAACTGTTTTTT.

V is TRBV19 and J is TRBJ2-7, with TRBD1 matching 9 bases. The germline gives CDR1 LNHDA, CDR2 SQIVND (reference sequence). This CDR3 is 13 amino acids long. J lost 5 bases, V lost 8 bases, and 7 bases had no gene match. The CDR3 sequence: CASGSQGAHEQYF. CDR3 sequence (DNA): TGTGCCAGTGGTTCACAGGGGGCTCACGAGCAGTACTTC.

This clone was counted a few times. The chain uses TRBV7-6 and TRBJ1-3; 8 nucleotides line up with TRBD1. This CDR3 is 15 amino acids long. Per the germline V gene, CDR1 is SGHVS and CDR2 is FNYEAQ. Trimming at V came to 4 bases and at J to 3 bases, leaving 5 bases not matched to a gene. In nucleotides, the CDR3 is TGTGCCAGCAGCTATGCAGGGGGCTATGGAAACACCATATATTTT. This gives the protein CASSYAGGYGNTIYF. Full variable domain (missing parts from reference TRBV7-6 and TRBJ1-3): GAGVSQSPRYKVTKRGQDVALRCDPISGHVSLYWYRQALGQGPEFLTYFNYEAQQDKSGLPNDRFSAERPEGSISTLTIQRTEQRDSAMYRCASSYAGGYGNTIYFGEGSWLTVV.

This clone was counted only a few times. The V call is TRBV27, the J call TRBJ1-6; D unresolved. Germline loops: CDR1 MNHEY, CDR2 SMNVEV (reference sequence). This CDR3 contains 12 residues. V lost 6 bases, J lost 9 bases, and 9 bases lay in between. CDR3 sequence: CASRGVSSPLHF. The DNA for the CDR3 is TGTGCCAGCAGGGGAGTAAGTTCACCCCTCCACTTT.

This clone appeared a few times. The chain employs TRBV2 and TRBJ1-6; the D is unclear. Germline loops: CDR1 SNHLY, CDR2 FYNNEI. The V and J ends lost 1 base and 0 bases respectively, with 10 bases between them. This CDR3 spans 17 amino acids. This CDR3 reads CASSEVVRGSYNSPLHF. The CDR3 nucleotides read TGTGCCAGCAGTGAAGTTGTTCGCGGCTCCTATAATTCACCCCTCCACTTT.

The V and J genes are TRBV11-2 and TRBJ1-1; 7 bases match TRBD1. V lost 4 bases and J lost 1; bases outside the gene matches: 6. The CDR3 spans 15 residues. Per the germline V gene, CDR1 is SGHAT and CDR2 is FQNNGV. The CDR3 bases are TGTGCCAGCAGCTCCAGGGGGGGTTGGAACACTGAAGCTTTCTTT. This encodes CASSSRGGWNTEAFF.

The rearrangement joins TRBV18 to TRBJ2-7; 9 bases are a match to TRBD1. Losses at the gene ends were 2 bases for V and 5 bases for J; bases not matched to a gene: 4. CDR3 length: 14 amino acids. CDR1 and CDR2 from the germline V gene are KGHSH and LQKENI. The CDR3 bases are TGTGCCAGCTCACCAGGGACAGGGAGCAACGAGCAGTACTTC. This translates into CASSPGTGSNEQYF.

This chain uses TRBV4-1 with TRBJ2-1, with 10 bases fitting TRBD2. Germline V gene lookup returns CDR1 MGHRA and CDR2 YSYEKL. The CDR3 has 16 amino acids. J was trimmed by 6 bases and V by 2 bases; bases with no gene match: 7. CDR3 DNA: TGCGCCAGCAGCCAAAGCAGGCTAGCGGGAGCCAATGAGCAGTTCTTC. Translating gives CASSQSRLAGANEQFF.

The J gene is TRBJ1-4, the V gene TRBV28; no clear D gene. The CDR3 runs 13 residues. Trimming pared 3 bases from V and 7 bases from J, leaving 9 bases between. CDR1 and CDR2 from the germline V gene are MDHEN and SYDVKM. The CDR3 region is CASSFGVVEKLFF. The CDR3 bases are TGTGCCAGCAGTTTTGGGGTCGTTGAAAAACTGTTTTTT.

The rearrangement links TRBV2 to TRBJ1-2; 7 bases align to TRBD1. The CDR3 length is 13 residues. Per the germline V gene, CDR1 is SNHLY and CDR2 is FYNNEI. The junction had 6 bases not matched to a gene; V was cut back by 6 bases and J by 5 bases. CDR3 nucleotide sequence: TGTGCCAGCAGCGCCCAGGGGGGTTATGGCTACACCTTC. This gives the protein CASSAQGGYGYTF. Drawing the rest from reference TRBV2 and TRBJ1-2, the complete variable domain is EPEVTQTPSHQVTQMGQEVILRCVPISNHLYFYWYRQILGQKVEFLVSFYNNEISEKSEIFDDQFSVERPDGSNFTLKIRSTKLEDSAMYFCASSAQGGYGYTFGSGTRLTVV.

This clone was observed a single time. The V gene is TRBV11-3, the J gene TRBJ2-7; D remains unclear. Germline CDR1 SGHNT, CDR2 YENEEA. The V and J ends lost 3 bases and 1 base respectively, with 7 bases between them. CDR3 length: 13 residues. The CDR3: CASSLSASYEQYF. The CDR3 DNA sequence: TGTGCCAGCAGCTTGTCCGCATCCTACGAGCAGTACTTC.

CDR3 DNA: TGTGCCAGTAGTATCGACAGGGAGGCCCAGAACACTGAAGCTTTCTTT. This codes for CASSIDREAQNTEAFF. The chain couples TRBV19 to TRBJ1-1; 7 bases fit TRBD1. This CDR3 comprises 16 residues. CDR1 and CDR2 (germline): LNHDA, SQIVND (reference sequence). Trimming took 3 bases from V and 1 from J; bases not matched to a gene: 8.